A selection of T cell receptor beta chains follows, all from one sample in a study of T cell responses to AZD1222 COVID-19 vaccine. Profiled with immunoSEQ multiplex PCR; TCRdb holds only in-frame clones, not every one. The sample lists about 110,000 clones, about 86% occurring once. The sample here was peripheral blood, taken on day 0 of AZD1222 vaccination. These TCRs come from an adult in good health. The CDR3 runs from the conserved cysteine through the conserved F or W. The D gene is left open where the match is weak. Clone size is not always given. Where it is, it says once, few, many or a class for expanded clones.

once TRBJ2-3 TRBV24-1 NA TGTGCCACCAGTGTTCGGGGGGCAGGCACAGATACGCAGTATTTT CATSVRGAGTDTQYF
NA TRBJ2-2 TRBV29-1 TRBD1 TGCAGCGTTGCGACAGGGGATGCCGGGGAGCTGTTTTTT CSVATGDAGELFF
once TRBJ2-3 TRBV4-1 NA TGCGCCAGCAGCCAGTTCTACACAGATACGCAGTATTTT CASSQFYTDTQYF
NA TRBJ1-6 TRBV28 NA TGTGCCACCTTCTCCGGGCTAGGGTGGTCACCCCTCCACTTT CATFSGLGWSPLHF
NA TRBJ1-5 TRBV7-9 NA TGTGCCAGCAGCCCCTCGTGGGGACAGCCCCAGCATTTT CASSPSWGQPQHF
NA TRBJ2-2 TRBV5-1 NA TGCGCCAGCAGCTCGAGGGGCACCGGGGAGCTGTTTTTT CASSSRGTGELFF
NA TRBJ1-3 TRBV19 TRBD1 TGTGCCAGTAGGGGACAGGCGAGCTCTGGAAACACCATATATTTT CASRGQASSGNTIYF
NA TRBJ1-1 TRBV6-5 NA TGTGCCAGCAGTTGGGGGACCATGAACACTGAAGCTTTCTTT CASSWGTMNTEAFF
NA TRBJ2-6 TRBV5-6 NA TGTGCCAGCAGCCCAGACGGACGACCTGGGGCCAACGTCCTGACTTTC CASSPDGRPGANVLTF
NA TRBJ1-1 TRBV2 NA TGTGCCAGCAGTGAGGCAGGGTATTGGCCTTTGAACACTGAAGCTTTCTTT CASSEAGYWPLNTEAFF
NA TRBJ2-2 TRBV20-1 TRBD2 TGCAGTGCTAGTAGCGGGGCCCAGGGCGCTAACACCGGGGAGCTGTTTTTT CSASSGAQGANTGELFF
NA TRBJ1-2 TRBV4-3 TRBD1 TGCGCCAGCAGCCAAGATTTAAGGGGGCAGGGCTATGGCTACACCTTC CASSQDLRGQGYGYTF
NA TRBJ1-6 TRBV11-2 NA TGTGCCAGCAGCTTAGATCCCAGGGGCTACTCCTATAATTCACCCCTCCACTTT CASSLDPRGYSYNSPLHF
NA TRBJ2-5 TRBV11-3 NA TGTGCCAGCAGCCCAAGACAAGGCGAGACCCAGTACTTC CASSPRQGETQYF
NA TRBJ2-3 TRBV11-3 TRBD1 TGTGCCAGCAGCCCGGGACAGGGTTCAGATACGCAGTATTTT CASSPGQGSDTQYF
NA TRBJ1-4 TRBV5-4 NA TGTGCCAGCAGCTTGCAGACAGAAAAACTGTTTTTT CASSLQTEKLFF
NA TRBJ1-5 TRBV15 NA TGTGCCACCAGCAGGGTTTGGTTAGGGAGGGCGCGTGCTCAGCCCCAGCATTTT CATSRVWLGRARAQPQHF
few TRBJ1-5 TRBV2 NA TGTGCCAGCAGTGAAGTACGGGGATATCAGCCCCAGCATTTT CASSEVRGYQPQHF
NA TRBJ1-2 TRBV18 NA TGTGCCAGCTCACCACCGGCGGGAAACTATGGCTACACCTTC CASSPPAGNYGYTF
NA TRBJ1-3 TRBV5-4 NA TGTGCCAGCAGTTATGACCCCTCTGGAAACACCATATATTTT CASSYDPSGNTIYF
NA TRBJ1-2 TRBV18 NA TGTGCCAGCTCACCAGAGGACTCCCAGGCCTATGGCTACACCTTC CASSPEDSQAYGYTF
NA TRBJ1-5 TRBV7-2 NA TGTGCCAGCAGCCCGTGGGGAAATAGCAATCAGCCCCAGCATTTT CASSPWGNSNQPQHF
NA TRBJ1-6 TRBV6-5 NA TGTGCCAGCAGCCGATGGGGGGCGGATAATTCACCCCTCCACTTT CASSRWGADNSPLHF
NA TRBJ1-1 TRBV30 NA TGTGCCTGGCAGTCGGCTCATGAAGCTTTCTTT CAWQSAHEAFF
NA TRBJ1-1 TRBV29-1 NA TGCAGCGTTGAATCCGCCATTGGAACTGAAGCTTTCTTT CSVESAIGTEAFF
NA TRBJ1-6 TRBV6-7 NA TGTGCCAGCAGTTACTCGAGGGGATCACCCCTCCACTTT CASSYSRGSPLHF
NA TRBJ1-2 TRBV5-1 TRBD1 TGCGCCAGCAGCCCTAGGGACAGTGGGGGTGGCTACACCTTC CASSPRDSGGGYTF
NA TRBJ2-3 TRBV4-1 TRBD2 TGCGCCAGCAGCGCAGCGGTTCCGGGACTAGCGGGGGGAGATACGCAGTATTTT CASSAAVPGLAGGDTQYF
NA TRBJ2-2 TRBV7-8 NA TGTGCCAGCAGCTTTAGTGAGGGGGCCGGGGAGCTGTTTTTT CASSFSEGAGELFF
NA TRBJ1-2 TRBV7-2 NA TGTGCCAGCAGCTCCCGGGCCGGTGGCCCTTATGGCTACACCTTC CASSSRAGGPYGYTF
NA TRBJ1-2 TRBV6-1 NA TGTGCCAGCAGTGAATTACAGGGCGGGCATGGCTACACCTTC CASSELQGGHGYTF